This T cell receptor (beta chain) derives from a study of blood T cell repertoires in COVID-19. Study-wide background: From the United States, Italy and Spain came samples of acute and convalescent COVID-19. T cells, B-cell-depleted T cells, or PBMCs supplied cDNA or gDNA.

The CDR3 totals 17 residues. V was clipped by 3 bases and J by 3 bases; unmatched bases: 6. CDR1 is SGDLS and CDR2 is YYNGEE in the germline V gene. Methods used by the authors: Reference gene primers were amplified, and this amplification served to estimate nucleated cell counts. Assay used: immunoSEQ multiplex PCR; TCRdb lists only in-frame clones, some missing. The V and J calls and clone size are taken from that table; D and trimming were inferred from the DNA. The sample consists of over 85,000 clones, 70% to 90% of them appearing once. This clonotype originated in a woman in her forties or fifties with acute or convalescent COVID-19. V is TRBV9 and J is TRBJ2-1, with 13 bases aligning to TRBD2. What was sequenced was peripheral blood. DNA of the CDR3: TGTGCCAGCAGCGGGCCTCGACTAGCGGGAGGCTACAATGAGCAGTTCTTC. Its protein is CASSGPRLAGGYNEQFF.